The present T cell receptor (beta chain) was sequenced within a study of blood T cells in healthy people across ages. On the study more broadly: Per every two T cells, about one barcoded beta molecule was captured by template switching.

The use of a sample-barcoded 5' primer and a J-beta primer mix characterized a second PCR of roughly 7 to 12 cycles. Via MiXCR, TCRdb re-called the 5' RACE reads, giving one row per CDR3 protein. The repertoire holds around 1,900,000 distinct CDR3 sequences, with more than 35% as singletons. In this sample, this clonotype turned up a few times. The antigen remains unidentified. General study points: Diversity was higher, and naive CD4+ cells more numerous, in long-lived donors than in aged donors.

For every donor, a draw yielded around 10 milliliters of peripheral blood. This receptor was identified in a human donor in good health. The sequenced sample consisted of blood.

CDR3 in DNA: TGCAGTGCTAGGGCCTCCGGGACAGTTGATATCTATGGCTACACCTTC. Translating gives CSARASGTVDIYGYTF. The chain links TRBV20-1 to TRBJ1-2; 7 bases are shared with TRBD1. Germline lookup yields CDR1 DFQATT and CDR2 SNEGSKA (reference sequence). There are 16 residues in the CDR3. The V gene end was trimmed by 3 bases and the J gene end by 4 bases; junction bases not matched to a gene: 14.